Presented here are 13 T cell receptor beta chains from one specimen sequenced in a study of T cell repertoires in cytomegalovirus infection. No cognate antigen is known for these TCRs. TCRdb processed the reads anew with MiXCR; each CDR3 protein has one entry. The sample has 640,000 or so distinct CDR3 sequences; roughly 30% are singletons. The sample consisted of cultured PBMCs, taken from culture after CMV antigen stimulation. The source of these receptors is a human donor in good health (CMV status not recorded). Some clones in this sample may be carry-over from other donors' samples.

The V call is TRBV7-9, the J call TRBJ1-4; D perhaps matches TRBD1 (5 bases). From germline, CDR1 is SEHNR and CDR2 FQNEAQ (reference sequence). V lost 3 bases, J lost 8 bases, and 16 bases lay in between. The CDR3 consists of 15 residues. The CDR3: CASSFMGRVGEKLFF. In DNA, the CDR3 is TGTGCCAGCAGCTTCATGGGCAGGGTCGGAGAAAAACTGTTTTTT.

V gene TRBV7-9 combines with J gene TRBJ1-4; no reliable D call. The germline V gene encodes CDR1 SEHNR and CDR2 FQNEAQ (reference sequence). The CDR3 spans 16 residues. V gave up 1 base and J gave up 0 bases, with 9 bases separating them. The CDR3 region has the DNA TGTGCCAGCAGCTTAGGAATGACAACAACTAATGAAAAACTGTTTTTT. Translating it yields CASSLGMTTTNEKLFF. The whole variable domain, filled in from reference TRBV7-9 and TRBJ1-4, reads DTGVSQNPRHKITKRGQNVTFRCDPISEHNRLYWYRQTLGQGPEFLTYFQNEAQLEKSRLLSDRFSAERPKGSFSTLEIQRTEQGDSAMYLCASSLGMTTTNEKLFFGSGTQLSVL.

This clonotype was counted a few times. The gene calls are TRBV7-9 and TRBJ2-1; possibly TRBD1 for D (5 bases). Germline V lookup: CDR1 SEHNR, CDR2 FQNEAQ (reference sequence). V lost 4 bases and J 0 bases, leaving 16 bases between the germline ends. The CDR3 length is 17 residues. The CDR3 loop reads CASSSSIRTSSYNEQFF. DNA of the CDR3: TGTGCCAGCAGCTCAAGCATCCGGACAAGCTCCTACAATGAGCAGTTCTTC.

This clonotype was observed many times. The DNA of the CDR3 is TGTGCCAGCAGCTTAGGAGGGGGGAGTCAAGAGACCCAGTACTTC. As protein: CASSLGGGSQETQYF. The chain joins TRBV7-2 to TRBJ2-5; D is perhaps TRBD1 or TRBD2 (6 bases each). There are 15 residues in the CDR3. Trimming stripped 1 base from V and 2 bases from J, with 11 bases between. CDR1 and CDR2 (germline): SGHTA, FQGNSA.

The V call is TRBV7-6, the J call TRBJ2-5, with D unresolved. The ends were cut back, 2 bases at V and 7 bases at J, with 8 bases in the middle. The germline V gene encodes CDR1 SGHVS and CDR2 FNYEAQ. The CDR3 extends over 12 amino acids. CDR3 DNA sequence: TGTGCCAGCAGCTTAACCCCCCGGACCCAGTACTTC. Translation gives CASSLTPRTQYF.

The genes are TRBV20-1 and TRBJ2-7; 8 bases agree with TRBD1. Per the germline V gene, CDR1 is DFQATT and CDR2 is SNEGSKA (reference sequence). The CDR3 spans 14 residues. V lost 6 bases, J lost 3 bases, and 10 bases stayed unmatched. The CDR3 DNA follows: TGCAGTGCCACCCTTGGGACAGGAAACTACGAGCAGTACTTC. It codes for CSATLGTGNYEQYF.

This clonotype was counted ten times or more. The chain is built from TRBV7-2 and TRBJ2-3; tentatively, D is TRBD2 (5 bases). Trimming cost V 7 bases and J 6 bases, with 17 bases left between them. Looked up from germline, CDR1 is SGHTA and CDR2 is FQGNSA. The CDR3 loop spans 14 amino acids. This chain's CDR3 is CASTPREISDTQYF. DNA of the CDR3: TGTGCCAGCACCCCGAGGGAGATTAGTGATACGCAGTATTTT.

The V call is TRBV25-1, the J call TRBJ1-3; 9 positions agree with TRBD1. This CDR3 contains 16 residues. Germline V gene sequence: CDR1 MGHDK, CDR2 SYGVNS. Trimming cost V 2 bases and J 2 bases; bases outside gene matches: 4. The CDR3 DNA is TGTGCCAGCAGTGAACGGGGACAGGGCGCTGGAAACACCATATATTTT. Encoded protein: CASSERGQGAGNTIYF.

The chain recombines TRBV28 with TRBJ1-2, with 7 bases fitting TRBD1. CDR3 length: 14 amino acids. CDR1 and CDR2 (germline): MDHEN, SYDVKM. Trimming took 6 bases from V and 6 from J; bases not matched to a gene: 10. DNA of the CDR3: TGTGCCAGCAGGACTCCGGGACAGAGGAATGGCTACACCTTC. Translating it yields CASRTPGQRNGYTF.

This sequence joins TRBV15 and TRBJ2-4; a weak D match, TRBD1 (5 bases). CDR1 is LNHNV and CDR2 is YYDKDF in the germline V gene (reference sequence). The CDR3 is 12 amino acids. Trimming took 0 bases from V and 13 from J, leaving 10 bases between them. The CDR3 DNA sequence: TGTGCCACCAGCAGAGATCTTTCAGGGCAGTACTTC. Translating gives CATSRDLSGQYF. Variable domain in full (rest from reference TRBV15 and TRBJ2-4): DAMVIQNPRYQVTQFGKPVTLSCSQTLNHNVMYWYQQKSSQAPKLLFHYYDKDFNNEADTPDNFQSRRPNTSFCFLDIRSPGLGDTAMYLCATSRDLSGQYFGAGTRLSVL.

This clonotype came up once. The CDR3 DNA is TGCAGTGCGAGCGCAGGGGACTATGGCTACACCTTC. Amino acid sequence: CSASAGDYGYTF. The chain has TRBV20-1 and TRBJ1-2; D may be TRBD1 (6 bases). The CDR3 has 12 residues. In germline, CDR1 is DFQATT, CDR2 SNEGSKA (reference sequence). V lost 6 bases and J 3 bases, leaving 11 bases between the germline ends.

The V call is TRBV7-2, the J call TRBJ2-7; maybe TRBD2 (5 bases). Germline V gives CDR1 SGHTA, CDR2 FQGNSA. Trimming left V 4 bases short and J 6 bases short, with 16 bases between. This CDR3 has 14 amino acids. CDR3 sequence: CASSYLSRDTEQYF. The CDR3 DNA is TGTGCCAGCAGCTACCTAAGTCGGGATACCGAGCAGTACTTC. Using reference TRBV7-2 and TRBJ2-7 for the parts outside the CDR3, the full variable domain is GAGVSQSPSNKVTEKGKDVELRCDPISGHTALYWYRQSLGQGLEFLIYFQGNSAPDKSGLPSDRFSAERTGGSVSTLTIQRTQQEDSAVYLCASSYLSRDTEQYFGPGTRLTVT.

This clonotype was seen a few times. The chain has TRBV7-9 and TRBJ1-6; 10 bases are shared with TRBD1. Per germline, CDR1 SEHNR and CDR2 FQNEAQ (reference sequence). The CDR3 runs 16 residues. With 2 bases clipped from V and 10 bases from J, the junction kept 8 bases outside the gene matches. DNA of the CDR3: TGTGCCAGCAGCTTATGGGGTGGACAGGGGGAATCACCCCTCCACTTT. The encoded protein is CASSLWGGQGESPLHF.